This T cell receptor (beta chain) was captured by sequencing in a study of prognosis after radiotherapy for stage I lung cancer. Looking at the study overall: Around twelve patients' tumors were adenocarcinoma, and more than 5 patients' tumors were squamous cell carcinoma.

With two-round multiplex PCR, TCR beta CDR3 sequences were amplified from genomic DNA. Amplification during the initial PCR round employed primers specific to each TRBV and TRBJ gene. TCRdb redid the calling of the multiplex PCR reads with MiXCR, one entry per CDR3 protein. Of fewer than 40,000 distinct CDR3 sequences in the sample, around a third are singletons; the top ten hold roughly a quarter. General study findings and limits: The study found that unique TCR clone counts fell after stereotactic body radiation therapy, median roughly 9,900 versus 7,200.

Looked up from germline, CDR1 is DFQATT and CDR2 is SNEGSKA (reference sequence). V dropped 4 bases and J dropped 10 bases, with 16 bases sitting between them. The length of the CDR3 is 12 residues. Regarding this clonotype: Its antigen is not known.

The material was PBMCs, obtained before or after stereotactic body radiation therapy (not recorded which). The receptor's source is a donor over 45 with non-small cell lung cancer. The V gene is TRBV20-1, the J gene TRBJ1-2; D may be TRBD1 (5 bases). CDR3 bases: TGCAGTGCTATAGATCAGGGCCTTGTCTACACCTTC. Translation: CSAIDQGLVYTF.